This T cell receptor (beta chain) was sequenced for a study of cytomegalovirus exposure and HLA in healthy donors. Germline V gives CDR1 MNHEY, CDR2 SMNVEV (reference sequence). The CDR3 covers 13 residues. V was clipped by 6 bases and J by 5 bases; unmatched bases: 6. Primers for the PCR totalled 60 Vbeta and 13 Jbeta. The protocol was immunoSEQ multiplex PCR, while the TCRdb copy is restricted to in-frame clones and leaves out a portion. The table records about 90,000 clones, around 84% of them present only once. The source material was PBMCs. The TCR sequence derives from a woman between 40 and 55 years old in good health and CMV-seropositive. V gene TRBV27 combines with J gene TRBJ1-1, with TRBD1 identical over 7 bases. The CDR3 DNA sequence: TGTGCCAGCAGATTACAGGGGCAGACTGAAGCTTTCTTT. Translating it yields CASRLQGQTEAFF.